Detailed here is one TCR beta chain. cDNA prepared by RNA extraction and subsequent reverse transcription served as the template for sequencing. Assay: immunoSEQ multiplex PCR; the TCRdb copy retains only in-frame clones and omits some. The table has about 190,000 clones, roughly three fifths seen once. The CDR3 runs to 15 residues. CDR1 is MDHEN, CDR2 SYDVKM, per germline. Trimming took 4 bases from V and 4 from J; bases not matched to a gene: 5. The treatment was: oral pan-JAK inhibitor, 5-10 mg twice daily. This record belongs to a study of CD8+ T cells in alopecia areata. About the study: Tofacitinib was given for 6 to 18 months, then stopped for 6 months. Percentage of affected scalp area was the basis on which treated patients' severity was scored.

Source: CD4+ T cells sorted from blood, taken at week 4, from a patient treated with tofacitinib. The rearrangement joins TRBV28 to TRBJ2-1, with 9 bases matching TRBD2. This TCR derives from a human donor with alopecia areata. This CDR3 is CASSWGLAAYNEQFF. CDR3 in DNA: TGTGCCAGCAGTTGGGGACTAGCTGCTTACAATGAGCAGTTCTTC.